Included here is one T cell receptor (beta chain) sequence, with context. The specificity of this receptor is unknown. Per-nucleotide qualities are absent, and no much larger clonotype sits a single base away. The entry originates in a study of shared clonotypes between healthy human individuals (dated by TCRdb to the early 2020s). Describing the broader study: Three men and two women, aged 18 to 49 years, made up the cohort. For each donor, CD4 naive and CD4 memory were each run on three plates, CD8 naive on two plates, and CD8 memory on one plate. To estimate repertoire size and how much clonotype sharing occurs between individuals, the study deeply sequenced the blood TCR repertoires of five healthy adults. Different laboratories and diverse techniques were used to prepare libraries and sequence TCR repertoires, to increase sequencing depth and limit assay-specific biases. Leukapheresis yielded between about 0.85 and 10 billion PBMCs per donor.

The CDR3 covers 14 residues, taking in both the cysteine and the phenylalanine. The DNA shown is the 42-base CDR3, in frame from base 1. V is reduced by 4 bases and J by 3 bases, leaving a spacing of 12 bases between them. CDR1 MNHEY and CDR2 SMNVEV are derived from the germline V gene (reference sequence). For the CD8 naive samples, CD45RO-negative cells were positively selected for CCR7, yielding a CD45RA+CCR7+ population from which TemRA cells were excluded. Donors were healthy HIV-negative adults with no recently reported acute infections or vaccinations. All donors were Caucasian adults living in Nashville, Tennessee, USA. Blood was collected by leukapheresis, and PBMCs were isolated by Ficoll-Histopaque density gradient centrifugation and then cryopreserved in liquid nitrogen vapor phase. Analytical flow cytometry was used to check the purity and quantity of each magnetically sorted T cell population. Genomic DNA was isolated from each sorted fraction and quantified by UV absorbance on a Nanodrop 2000c.

TCR CDR3 regions were amplified from genomic DNA by multiplex PCR using the deep immunoSEQ assay. Extracted genomic DNA from each cell subset was distributed evenly across all wells of several immunoSEQ 96-well plates, and each plate was treated as a replicate. For sorted subsets, each replicate PCR was loaded with about 0.2 ug genomic DNA, equivalent to some 31,000 T cell genomes. The purified libraries were quantified using a Qubit 3.0 fluorometer, sized with a Bioanalyzer 2100, and then quantified again using the KAPA Library Quantification kit. Each immunoSEQ 96-well plate was sequenced on its own single-read 150-cycle Illumina NextSeq 550 flow cell. The paper's data handling went like this. Because the immunoSEQ output included only junctional sequences and no quality scores, the filtering could not be the same as the filtering used for full-length reads. To assign V/J genes and CDR3, sequences were annotated against IMGT germline references using PyIR, a Python wrapper for IgBLAST v1.9. Reads with weak V/J assignments (E-value above 1e-6), missing CDR3, stop codons, out-of-frame junctions, or ambiguous translated residues were removed. V3J clonotypes were defined as sequences sharing the same inferred V gene, J gene, and CDR3 amino acid sequence. Percentage overlap between repertoires was computed as shared unique clonotypes divided by the size of the smaller repertoire. RTK rarefaction, the Chao1 estimator, and Recon v2.1 estimates of unobserved clonotypes were used to assess repertoire richness. Generation probabilities were computed with OLGA for all TCRbeta clonotypes obtained by the gDNA method from several donors. The source is immuneACCESS, and TCRdb retained only in-frame sequences with V and J called. Part of the clones is not carried over; for the studies checked, unresolved V genes explain less than half of this, and the remainder is unexplained. The V and J calls and clone size come from that table; D and trimming were worked out from the DNA. This sample holds around 2,100,000 clones; around 96% were observed only once. The ten largest clones capture less than 1.5% of the sample.

Overall results and qualifications from the work: Sampling was limited to blood, and TCR repertoires in tissue likely differ from TCR repertoires in blood. The small number of donors limited the genetic and exposure-history diversity represented. Across a few donors, about 5% of naive CD4, approximately 4% of naive CD8, under 2.5% of memory CD4, and approximately 0.4% of memory CD8 clonotypes were shared. Pairwise subsampling led to the expectation that sequencing depth would affect the degree of clonotype sharing among donors. Incomplete sequencing was indicated by rarefaction of sorted-subset datasets, despite the large sequencing depth. Naive subsets generally had larger estimated clonotype richness than memory subsets did. Higher generation probabilities were observed for clonotypes shared by all four sorted-subset donors than for non-shared clonotypes.

The chain is encoded by TRBV27 joined to TRBJ1-2; a tentative D call is TRBD1 (5 bases match). The sequencing input was naive CD8+ T cells sorted from blood. The cell subset or site label for this specimen denotes: CD45RA+CCR7+. The clonotype originates from a man between 18 and 35 years old in good health. The CDR3 loop reads CASSSTALYYGYTF. The nucleotide sequence is TGTGCCAGCAGTTCGACAGCCTTGTACTATGGCTACACCTTC.